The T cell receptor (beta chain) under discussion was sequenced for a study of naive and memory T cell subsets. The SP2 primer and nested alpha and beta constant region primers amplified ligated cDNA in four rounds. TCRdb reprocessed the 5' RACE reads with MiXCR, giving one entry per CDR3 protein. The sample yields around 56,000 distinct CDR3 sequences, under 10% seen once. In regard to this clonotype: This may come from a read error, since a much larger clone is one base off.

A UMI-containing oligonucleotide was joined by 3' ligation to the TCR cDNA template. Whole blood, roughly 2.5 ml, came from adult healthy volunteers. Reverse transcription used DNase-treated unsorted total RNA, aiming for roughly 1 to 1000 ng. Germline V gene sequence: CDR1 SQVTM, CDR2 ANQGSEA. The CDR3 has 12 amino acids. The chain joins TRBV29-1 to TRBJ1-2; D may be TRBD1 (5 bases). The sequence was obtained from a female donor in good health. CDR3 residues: CSLRDGASGDTF. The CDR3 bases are TGCAGCCTGCGGGACGGTGCGAGTGGCGACACCTTC.